Reported below is one T cell receptor beta chain. Germline CDR1 is SEHNR and CDR2 is FQNEAQ (reference sequence). The CDR3 spans 19 residues. V lost 5 bases and J 2 bases, leaving 24 bases between the germline ends. CD45RO negativity and positive selection for CCR7 defined naive CD8 cells, a population that excluded terminally differentiated effector memory CD45RA+ cells. The assay was carried out at the deep level. Method: immunoSEQ multiplex PCR; TCRdb's copy keeps in-frame clones and lacks some. The data hold some 2,100,000 clones, with under 95% observed a single time. These data belong to a study of shared clonotypes between healthy human individuals.

The clonotype originates from a man younger than 30 in good health. Some clones in this sample may be carry-over from other donors' samples. The specimen sequenced was naive CD8+ T cells from PBMCs. This chain joins TRBV7-9 and TRBJ2-2; D tentatively fits TRBD1 or TRBD2 (5 bases each). The CDR3 DNA sequence: TGTGCCAGCAGCGGCCATAGCCCGGGGCAGGCAAAAAACACCGGGGAGCTGTTTTTT. Its translation: CASSGHSPGQAKNTGELFF.